Below are 21 T cell receptor beta chains sequenced from a single sample in a study of beta chain features in type 1 diabetes. The isolated RNA, all of it, was reverse transcribed, so expressed TCRB transcripts were what got sequenced. Profiled with immunoSEQ multiplex PCR; TCRdb holds only in-frame clones, not every one. The sample lists about 930,000 clones, under 20% occurring once. The sequencing sample was made of naive CD4+ T cells from blood. These receptors all stem from a woman between 18 and 29 years old in good health.

This clone came up a few times. This chain connects TRBV5-1 to TRBJ2-2; the match to TRBD2 covers 8 bases. Germline CDR1 and CDR2: SGHRS and YFSETQ. J was trimmed by 1 base and V by 1 base; bases with no gene match: 3. This CDR3 contains 16 residues. The CDR3 DNA reads TGCGCCAGCAGCTTGCGGCTAGCGGGGAACACCGGGGAGCTGTTTTTT. This codes for CASSLRLAGNTGELFF.

V is TRBV15 and J is TRBJ2-3, with D perhaps TRBD2 (5 bases). CDR3 length: 15 residues. Germline CDR1 and CDR2: LNHNV and YYDKDF (reference sequence). The V and J ends lost 0 bases and 2 bases respectively, with 9 bases between them. The CDR3 region has the DNA TGTGCCACCAGCAGAGACAGCGGATTCACAGATACGCAGTATTTT. Translation: CATSRDSGFTDTQYF.

Only a few counts were recorded for this clone. This sequence joins TRBV5-4 and TRBJ2-3, with a tentative D call TRBD1 (5 bases). Per the germline V gene, CDR1 is SGHNT and CDR2 is YYREEE (reference sequence). Trimming pared 0 bases from V and 2 bases from J, leaving 13 bases between. CDR3 length equals 16 residues. The CDR3 sequence is CASSLAPGLDTDTQYF. As DNA, the CDR3 is TGTGCCAGCAGCTTGGCCCCAGGGTTAGACACAGATACGCAGTATTTT.

The chain's CDR3 is CAISEPGSIYEQYF. CDR3 coding DNA: TGTGCCATCAGTGAGCCAGGGAGCATCTACGAGCAGTACTTC. This chain joins TRBV10-3 and TRBJ2-7, with D possibly called TRBD1 or TRBD2 (5 bases each). Germline CDR1 ENHRY, CDR2 SYGVKD. The CDR3 contains 14 residues. Trimming shortened V by 2 bases and J by 3 bases, and 11 bases separated the two germline ends.

This clone turned up a few times. The gene calls are TRBV28 and TRBJ1-5; possibly TRBD1 for D (6 bases). The germline CDR1 and CDR2 sequences are MDHEN and SYDVKM. V shed 5 bases and J shed 0 bases, with 14 bases lying between them. The CDR3 length is 16 residues. Here the CDR3 reads CASSHRTVYSNQPQHF. The CDR3 DNA sequence: TGTGCCAGCAGTCATAGGACAGTCTATAGCAATCAGCCCCAGCATTTT. Variable domain in full (rest from reference TRBV28 and TRBJ1-5): DVKVTQSSRYLVKRTGEKVFLECVQDMDHENMFWYRQDPGLGLRLIYFSYDVKMKEKGDIPEGYSVSREKKERFSLILESASTNQTSMYLCASSHRTVYSNQPQHFGDGTRLSIL.

The chain employs TRBV6-6 and TRBJ2-7, with 12 bases lining up with TRBD2. The CDR3 extends over 15 amino acids. In germline, CDR1 is MNHNY, CDR2 SVGAGI (reference sequence). V gave up 2 bases and J gave up 6 bases; unmatched junction bases: 5. The CDR3, as DNA: TGTGCCAGCAGTTACCCTAGCGGGAGGGTAGGCGAGCAGTACTTC. Its protein is CASSYPSGRVGEQYF.

The genes are TRBV9 and TRBJ2-3; 9 bases align to TRBD2. This CDR3 has 16 residues. V was clipped by 4 bases and J by 7 bases; unmatched bases: 13. Germline V gene data show CDR1 as SGDLS and CDR2 as YYNGEE. DNA of the CDR3: TGTGCCAGCAGCACCACCGGGACTAGCCCACAGAATACGCAGTATTTT. Its protein is CASSTTGTSPQNTQYF.

The rearrangement joins TRBV1 to TRBJ2-5; the listed D gene, TRBD1, was not tested against the DNA. TRBV1 is reported as a pseudogene. The CDR3 spans 12 residues. The CDR3 spells CTSSQGHETQYF. CDR3 nucleotide sequence: TGCACCAGCAGCCAAGGGCACGAGACCCAGTACTTC.

The chain couples TRBV29-1 to TRBJ2-2; D might be TRBD2 (5 bases). The length of the CDR3 is 16 residues. CDR1 is SQVTM, CDR2 ANQGSEA, per germline. Trimming left V 4 bases short and J 0 bases short, with 15 bases between. CDR3 protein: CSVANGSGTNTGELFF. The CDR3 DNA reads TGCAGCGTTGCCAATGGGAGTGGAACGAACACCGGGGAGCTGTTTTTT.

As for this clone: One end of the junction fails to match germline, which may point to a read error. The chain carries TRBV4-3 and TRBJ2-1; 14 positions match TRBD2. Per germline, CDR1 LGHNA and CDR2 YSLEER. This CDR3 comprises 15 residues. The CDR3 protein is CASSRLAGGYSEQFF. The CDR3 coding sequence is TGCGCCAGCAGCAGACTAGCGGGAGGGTACAGTGAGCAGTTCTTC.

This clone was counted a few times. The chain joins TRBV2 to TRBJ2-7; 9 bases are shared with TRBD2. Germline CDR1 and CDR2: SNHLY and FYNNEI. CDR3 length: 13 residues. The V and J ends lost 6 bases and 2 bases, in that order; junction bases with no gene match: 2. CDR3 protein: CASRASGAYEQYF. The CDR3 DNA reads as TGTGCCAGCAGGGCTAGCGGGGCCTACGAGCAGTACTTC.

The chain combines TRBV19 with TRBJ1-5; perhaps TRBD1 as D (5 bases). Trimming stripped 3 bases from V and 6 bases from J, with 21 bases between. CDR3 length equals 17 residues. Germline V lookup: CDR1 LNHDA, CDR2 SQIVND (reference sequence). CDR3 in DNA: TGTGCCAGTAGTATGACGTCCCAGGGACTCGGTCTTCAGCCCCAGCATTTT. Translated, it gives CASSMTSQGLGLQPQHF.

The chain is built from TRBV20-1 and TRBJ2-1; D not certain. This CDR3 region has 11 residues. Germline V gives CDR1 DFQATT, CDR2 SNEGSKA (reference sequence). Deletions cut 2 bases from V and 7 bases from J, with 6 bases between. The CDR3 loop is CSARYRNEQFF. The CDR3, as DNA: TGCAGTGCTAGATATAGAAATGAGCAGTTCTTC.

V gene TRBV5-1 combines with J gene TRBJ2-1, with 7 bases aligning to TRBD1. Germline V lookup: CDR1 SGHRS, CDR2 YFSETQ. This CDR3 comprises 15 residues. Trimming cost V 1 base and J 10 bases; bases outside gene matches: 11. DNA for the CDR3: TGCGCCAGCAGCTTGCAGTTAGGGGGCCTGGAGGAGCAGTTCTTC. Protein: CASSLQLGGLEEQFF.

This clone was seen more than once but under ten times. V usage is TRBV2 and J usage is TRBJ1-2; TRBD1 aligns across 7 bases. This CDR3 is built from 14 residues. V was clipped by 6 bases and J by 3 bases; unmatched bases: 7. Germline V gene lookup returns CDR1 SNHLY and CDR2 FYNNEI. CDR3 sequence: CASRPGGRYYGYTF. CDR3 sequence (DNA): TGTGCCAGCAGGCCAGGGGGGCGATACTATGGCTACACCTTC.

This clone was detected only a few times. V and J are TRBV28 and TRBJ2-1; 10 nucleotides match TRBD2. V was clipped by 3 bases and J by 4 bases; unmatched bases: 3. The CDR3 is 15 residues long. Per germline, CDR1 MDHEN and CDR2 SYDVKM. CDR3 in DNA: TGTGCCAGCAGTTTTCCGACTAGCGGGTACAATGAGCAGTTCTTC. Translation gives CASSFPTSGYNEQFF.

This clone occurred a few times. The CDR3 DNA sequence: TGTGCCAGCAGCCGCAGCGGGAGCCTTCCTTACGAGCAGTACTTC. Translated, it gives CASSRSGSLPYEQYF. The genes are TRBV7-9 and TRBJ2-7; 8 nucleotides agree with TRBD2. The CDR3 has 15 amino acids. Per germline, CDR1 SEHNR and CDR2 FQNEAQ (reference sequence). V gave up 5 bases and J gave up 4 bases; unmatched junction bases: 10.

The chain employs TRBV7-2 and TRBJ2-1; maybe TRBD2 (6 bases). This CDR3 is 15 amino acids long. V was trimmed by 4 bases and J by 0 bases, leaving 10 bases between them. The germline V gene encodes CDR1 SGHTA and CDR2 FQGNSA. This CDR3 reads CASSSGAHSYNEQFF. Written as DNA, the CDR3 is TGTGCCAGCAGCTCGGGAGCGCACTCCTACAATGAGCAGTTCTTC.

This chain connects TRBV2 to TRBJ2-2, with unresolved D. CDR1 SNHLY and CDR2 FYNNEI come from the germline V gene. This CDR3 comprises 15 residues. The germline V and J ends were trimmed by 8 bases and 0 bases, with 13 bases remaining between them. The CDR3 here is CASGRAETNTGELFF. CDR3 nucleotides: TGTGCCAGCGGCCGGGCGGAAACGAACACCGGGGAGCTGTTTTTT.

A note on this clone: One end of the junction varies from germline; a read error may be responsible. J is TRBJ1-1 and V is TRBV18; TRBD1 matches at 9 bases. The CDR3 is 14 residues long. Germline V gives CDR1 KGHSH, CDR2 LQKENI. Here the CDR3 reads CASKIGQGNPEAFF. Here the CDR3 DNA reads TGTGCCAGCAAAATTGGACAGGGGAACCCTGAAGCTTTCTTT.

This clone was counted between two and nine times. The chain has TRBV2 and TRBJ1-1; 9 positions agree with TRBD1. The CDR3 runs 13 residues. J gave up 4 bases and V 7 bases, and 4 bases lay outside the gene matches. CDR1 is SNHLY, CDR2 FYNNEI, per germline. The CDR3 bases are TGTGCCAGCATCGGACAGGGGTTCACTGAAGCTTTCTTT. Protein: CASIGQGFTEAFF.